One sample yielded the 23 T cell receptor beta chains listed below, sequenced in a study of blood T cell repertoires in COVID-19. The table came from immunoSEQ multiplex PCR; TCRdb's copy has only in-frame clones and leaves some out. The repertoire holds 16,000 or so clones, with around nine tenths as singletons. Sequencing was performed on peripheral blood. Receptors originate from a human donor in a cohort sampled during active COVID-19.

The rearrangement uses TRBV7-9 and TRBJ2-3; a weak D match, TRBD1 (5 bases). The germline gives CDR1 SEHNR, CDR2 FQNEAQ (reference sequence). V lost 0 bases, J lost 14 bases, and 15 bases lay in between. CDR3 length: 13 amino acids. The CDR3 region has the DNA TGTGCCAGCAGCTTAGCAGAGGAGAAGGGGCGGTATTTT. Protein: CASSLAEEKGRYF.

The rearrangement uses TRBV28 and TRBJ1-2; possible D gene TRBD1, 5 bases. This CDR3 has 15 residues. V dropped 5 bases and J dropped 6 bases, with 19 bases sitting between them. From germline, CDR1 is MDHEN and CDR2 SYDVKM. As DNA, the CDR3 is TGTGCCAGCAGTATTGTGAGCCCCCAAGGGGATGGCTACACCTTC. Translation: CASSIVSPQGDGYTF.

The rearrangement joins TRBV27 to TRBJ2-3; 8 bases map to TRBD2. Germline V gene sequence: CDR1 MNHEY, CDR2 SMNVEV (reference sequence). The CDR3 is 17 residues long. V trimming: 0 bases; J trimming: 6 bases; junction bases outside the gene matches: 11. The CDR3 protein is CASSLSGAGLAGDTQYF. CDR3 nucleotides: TGTGCCAGCAGTTTATCAGGGGCCGGGCTAGCGGGTGATACGCAGTATTTT.

This chain connects TRBV3-1 (or the pseudogene TRBV3-2) to TRBJ1-1, with D uncertain. Germline CDR1 LGHDT, CDR2 YNNKEL (reference sequence). Trimming removed 0 bases at V and 5 bases at J, with 13 bases between. There are 15 residues in the CDR3. The CDR3 spells CASSQDRRRRTEAFF. CDR3 DNA: TGTGCCAGCAGCCAAGACAGGAGGCGGCGGACTGAAGCTTTCTTT.

The V call is TRBV7-2, the J call TRBJ1-1; D uncertain. V was trimmed by 5 bases and J by 6 bases, leaving 16 bases between them. The germline V gene has CDR1 SGHTA and CDR2 FQGNSA. CDR3 size: 14 residues. Here the CDR3 reads CASSPGLPPPEAFF. The CDR3 bases are TGTGCCAGCAGCCCAGGACTCCCCCCCCCTGAAGCTTTCTTT.

The CDR3 coding sequence is TGTGCCAGTAGTTACTATACAGGGGTTAATTCACCCCTCCACTTT. Translating gives CASSYYTGVNSPLHF. This rearrangement joins TRBV19 to TRBJ1-6, with 7 bases lining up with TRBD1. This CDR3 region has 15 residues. V was clipped by 5 bases and J by 6 bases; unmatched bases: 7. The germline V gene has CDR1 LNHDA and CDR2 SQIVND (reference sequence).

This chain connects TRBV12-3 or TRBV12-4 to TRBJ1-3, with a weak D call TRBD1 (6 bases). The CDR3 extends over 13 amino acids. V was cut by 7 bases and J by 8 bases, with 15 bases left in between. This CDR3 is CASMDSTRYTIYF. CDR3 DNA sequence: TGTGCCAGCATGGACAGCACCAGATACACCATATATTTT.

This chain links TRBV7-2 with TRBJ1-2; 11 nucleotides line up with TRBD1. J lost 4 bases, V lost 1 base, and 8 bases had no gene match. The germline V gene has CDR1 SGHTA and CDR2 FQGNSA. There are 17 residues in the CDR3. The DNA of the CDR3 is TGTGCCAGCAGCTTAGGGGGACAGGGGGGTAGATTCTATGGCTACACCTTC. It yields the protein CASSLGGQGGRFYGYTF.

This sequence joins TRBV7-8 and TRBJ2-3; 8 bases agree with TRBD2. Losses at the gene ends were 5 bases for V and 4 bases for J; bases not matched to a gene: 11. The CDR3 runs to 16 residues. Germline-derived CDR1 and CDR2 are SGHVS and FQNEAQ. In nucleotides, the CDR3 is TGTGCCAGCAGCCTCCTCGGACTAGCAAAGGCAGATACGCAGTATTTT. Its protein product is CASSLLGLAKADTQYF.

The chain carries TRBV5-6 and TRBJ2-5, with 8 bases fitting TRBD2. This CDR3 comprises 16 residues. V shed 1 base and J 1 base; nucleotides not matched to a gene: 6. Germline values: CDR1 SGHDT, CDR2 YYEEEE. CDR3 in amino acids: CASSLITGGIQETQYF. CDR3 coding DNA: TGTGCCAGCAGCTTGATAACGGGGGGGATCCAAGAGACCCAGTACTTC.

The CDR3 loop reads CASTLAELSTDTQYF. The CDR3 nucleotides are TGTGCCAGCACCTTAGCGGAGCTAAGCACAGATACGCAGTATTTT. The chain carries TRBV28 and TRBJ2-3; a possible D gene is TRBD2 (6 bases). CDR1 is MDHEN and CDR2 is SYDVKM in the germline V gene. V was clipped by 7 bases and J by 0 bases, with 14 bases between them. This CDR3 contains 15 residues.

This rearrangement joins TRBV11-2 to TRBJ2-1, with 9 positions matching TRBD2. The CDR3 has 14 residues. Germline trimming cut 1 base from V and 9 bases from J; bases unmatched to any gene: 4. Germline V gene sequence: CDR1 SGHAT, CDR2 FQNNGV. The DNA for the CDR3 is TGTGCCAGCAGCTTAGGGCGGGGGGGCCCTGAGCAGTTCTTC. Translation gives CASSLGRGGPEQFF.

This chain joins TRBV24-1 and TRBJ2-2; D perhaps matches TRBD2 (7 bases). V was clipped by 5 bases and J by 6 bases, with 15 bases between them. The CDR3 contains 15 residues. From germline, CDR1 is KGHDR and CDR2 SFDVKD. The CDR3 nucleotides read TGTGCCACCAGTGGCGCGGGGGCAGGGGCCGGGGAGCTGTTTTTT. Its protein product is CATSGAGAGAGELFF.

The chain carries TRBV27 and TRBJ1-4, with D tentatively TRBD1 (5 bases). Per the germline V gene, CDR1 is MNHEY and CDR2 is SMNVEV (reference sequence). V lost 2 bases and J lost 13, with 11 bases in between. The CDR3 length is 12 residues. DNA of the CDR3: TGTGCCAGCAGTTTAGTTTGGGACTTACTGTTTTTT. Amino acids: CASSLVWDLLFF.

CDR3 sequence (DNA): TGTGCCAGCAGTTTTTCGCCAGTCCAAGAGACCCAGTACTTC. It specifies CASSFSPVQETQYF. The chain carries TRBV28 and TRBJ2-5, with D uncertain. Germline CDR1 and CDR2: MDHEN and SYDVKM. With 3 bases removed from V and 1 base from J, the gap between germline ends came to 9 bases. CDR3 length: 14 residues.

CDR3 in amino acids: CASSETRNSPLHF. The CDR3 DNA reads TGTGCCAGCAGTGAGACAAGAAATTCACCCCTCCACTTT. The chain uses TRBV6-1 and TRBJ1-6; no reliable D call. Germline V gene data show CDR1 as MNHNS and CDR2 as SASEGT. V gave up 3 bases and J gave up 7 bases, with 7 bases separating them. The CDR3 spans 13 residues.

The CDR3 coding sequence is TGTGCCAGTAGTATGACAGGGCTGGCGAACACTGAAGCTTTCTTT. Encoded protein: CASSMTGLANTEAFF. J is TRBJ1-1 and V is TRBV19, with 7 bases matching TRBD1. The CDR3 runs 15 residues. The V and J ends lost 3 bases and 1 base, in that order; junction bases with no gene match: 5. Germline assignment: CDR1 LNHDA and CDR2 SQIVND (reference sequence).

This clone came up once. CDR3 bases: TGTGCCAGCAGTCGTCCAGTCTCTGGGGCCAACGTCCTGACTTTC. Translating it yields CASSRPVSGANVLTF. V gene TRBV6-5 combines with J gene TRBJ2-6; D not resolved. V gave up 5 bases and J gave up 0 bases, with 8 bases separating them. Germline CDR1 MNHEY, CDR2 SVGAGI. The CDR3 runs to 15 residues.

The CDR3 coding sequence is TGTGCCACCAGTGACGAGGGAGGGCGGTGTGGCTACACCTTC. Translating it yields CATSDEGGRCGYTF. V usage is TRBV24-1 and J usage is TRBJ1-2; no definite D call. This CDR3 spans 14 amino acids. The V end lost 4 bases, the J end lost 7 bases, and 15 bases lay between the germline ends. Germline loops: CDR1 KGHDR, CDR2 SFDVKD.

This chain links TRBV9 with TRBJ2-3; D is ambiguous. Germline V gives CDR1 SGDLS, CDR2 YYNGEE. The CDR3 length is 14 residues. V dropped 0 bases and J dropped 3 bases, with 8 bases sitting between them. The CDR3 sequence: CASSVGVQTDTQYF. The CDR3 DNA reads TGTGCCAGCAGCGTAGGTGTCCAGACAGATACGCAGTATTTT. Full variable domain (remainder filled in from reference TRBV9 and TRBJ2-3): DSGVTQTPKHLITATGQRVTLRCSPRSGDLSVYWYQQSLDQGLQFLIQYYNGEERAKGNILERFSAQQFPDLHSELNLSSLELGDSALYFCASSVGVQTDTQYFGPGTRLTVL.

The rearrangement joins TRBV7-3 to TRBJ1-1; a weak D match, TRBD1 (6 bases). The germline CDR1 and CDR2 sequences are SGHTA and FQGTGA. The CDR3 is 14 residues long. Trimming left V 5 bases short and J 5 bases short, with 15 bases between. The CDR3 reads CASSPWGGATEAFF. The CDR3 DNA is TGTGCCAGCAGCCCGTGGGGGGGCGCGACTGAAGCTTTCTTT.

The chain links TRBV19 to TRBJ2-5; D is unresolved. V lost 5 bases and J lost 2, with 15 bases in between. Germline-derived CDR1 and CDR2 are LNHDA and SQIVND (reference sequence). The CDR3 has 15 amino acids. CDR3 DNA sequence: TGTGCCAGTAGTCCCACCACAGATACACAAGAGACCCAGTACTTC. This codes for CASSPTTDTQETQYF.

The V call is TRBV15, the J call TRBJ2-7, with unresolved D. The CDR3 extends over 17 amino acids. The germline V gene has CDR1 LNHNV and CDR2 YYDKDF (reference sequence). Trimming left V 0 bases short and J 0 bases short, with 15 bases between. This chain's CDR3 is CATSRDEWAGSSYEQYF. In DNA, the CDR3 is TGTGCCACCAGCAGAGATGAATGGGCAGGTAGCTCCTACGAGCAGTACTTC.